The 13 T cell receptor beta chains presented below share a single source sample, sequenced in a study of blood T cell repertoires in COVID-19. Sequencing used immunoSEQ multiplex PCR; TCRdb keeps in-frame clones, though not all of them. In the table there are tens of thousands of clones, approximately 78% of which are singletons. The specimen sequenced was peripheral blood. These receptors originate from a human donor with acute or convalescent COVID-19. The donor label of this sample is uncertain.

The rearrangement uses TRBV19 and TRBJ2-1, with 9 bases matching TRBD2. The CDR3 consists of 12 residues. V was pared by 6 bases and J by 7 bases, with 1 base of the junction left unmatched. CDR1 and CDR2 (germline): LNHDA, SQIVND (reference sequence). CDR3 in amino acids: CASRLAGNEQFF. The CDR3 DNA reads TGTGCCAGTAGACTAGCGGGTAATGAGCAGTTCTTC.

The sample holds one count of this clone. V usage is TRBV5-1 and J usage is TRBJ1-1, with 10 bases fitting TRBD1. V shed 3 bases, J shed 4 bases, and the junction held 15 bases outside the gene matches. The CDR3 has 18 amino acids. CDR1 and CDR2 from the germline V gene are SGHRS and YFSETQ. CDR3 sequence (DNA): TGCGCCAGCAGCTCTGGGTCGGGGACAGGGGCGAGGAGCACTGAAGCTTTCTTT. Protein product: CASSSGSGTGARSTEAFF.

The rearrangement links TRBV4-3 to TRBJ2-7; 7 bases agree with TRBD1. This CDR3 region has 16 residues. CDR1 is LGHNA, CDR2 YSLEER, per germline. The ends lost 0 bases at V and 3 bases at J; junction bases unmatched: 8. This chain's CDR3 is CASSQDPTGIDYEQYF. CDR3 nucleotide sequence: TGCGCCAGCAGCCAAGATCCGACAGGGATCGACTACGAGCAGTACTTC.

The chain employs TRBV28 and TRBJ1-1; weak D call: TRBD1 (6 bases). Trimming removed 7 bases at V and 7 bases at J, with 16 bases between. Germline CDR1 and CDR2: MDHEN and SYDVKM. The CDR3 consists of 13 residues. CDR3 amino acids: CASKDRMMGEAFF. The CDR3 coding sequence is TGTGCCAGCAAAGACAGGATGATGGGTGAAGCTTTCTTT.

V is TRBV7-6 and J is TRBJ2-6, with 9 bases aligning to TRBD2. The junction had 4 bases not matched to a gene; V was cut back by 1 base and J by 0 bases. Per the germline V gene, CDR1 is SGHVS and CDR2 is FNYEAQ. The CDR3 covers 18 residues. The CDR3 nucleotides are TGTGCCAGCAGCTTAGTGCTAGCGGGGAGCTCTGGGGCCAACGTCCTGACTTTC. It translates to CASSLVLAGSSGANVLTF.

The rearrangement joins TRBV15 to TRBJ1-1; D is possibly TRBD1 (5 bases). There are 16 residues in the CDR3. V lost 5 bases to trimming and J lost 0 bases, with 16 bases between them. Germline lookup yields CDR1 LNHNV and CDR2 YYDKDF (reference sequence). CDR3 loop: CATSARLQVVNTEAFF. The DNA for the CDR3 is TGTGCCACCAGCGCAAGGTTACAGGTAGTGAACACTGAAGCTTTCTTT.

The chain couples TRBV7-5 to TRBJ2-7; the tabulated D call, TRBD2, remains unverified against the DNA. TRBV7-5 is a pseudogene segment. This CDR3 is built from 17 residues. The chain's CDR3 is CARSQPGDVLLSYEQYF. As DNA, the CDR3 is TGTGCCAGAAGCCAACCGGGGGACGTACTACTTTCCTACGAGCAGTACTTC.

The V gene is TRBV5-1, the J gene TRBJ1-1; no clear D. This CDR3 is built from 14 residues. Trimming removed 4 bases from V and 0 bases from J, with 10 bases in between. CDR1 and CDR2 from the germline V gene are SGHRS and YFSETQ. The CDR3 spells CASSDYTMNTEAFF. CDR3 DNA: TGCGCCAGCAGCGACTACACCATGAACACTGAAGCTTTCTTT.

The chain couples TRBV4-2 to TRBJ2-5, with D perhaps matching TRBD2 (5 bases). Germline assignment: CDR1 LGHNA and CDR2 YNFKEQ. V lost 1 base, J lost 0 bases, and 9 bases lay in between. This CDR3 is built from 15 residues. The CDR3 nucleotides read TGTGCCAGCAGCCAAGTCGCGCGGGACCAAGAGACCCAGTACTTC. Protein product: CASSQVARDQETQYF.

The chain recombines TRBV2 with TRBJ2-7; D remains ambiguous. The CDR3 totals 11 residues. Trimming stripped 4 bases from V and 6 bases from J, with 7 bases between. Germline V gives CDR1 SNHLY, CDR2 FYNNEI. CDR3 coding DNA: TGTGCCAGCAGTGTAGTGCGCGAGCAGTACTTC. It is translated as CASSVVREQYF.

The CDR3 nucleotides are TGTGCCAGCAGTTTTGCCGGGACACCTCGAGAGACCCAGTACTTC. Translation gives CASSFAGTPRETQYF. The chain carries TRBV27 and TRBJ2-5; perhaps TRBD1 as D (6 bases). The CDR3 loop spans 15 amino acids. CDR1 and CDR2 from the germline V gene are MNHEY and SMNVEV (reference sequence). V lost 3 bases to trimming and J lost 4 bases, with 15 bases between them.

This rearrangement joins TRBV12-3 or TRBV12-4 to TRBJ2-4, with D maybe TRBD1 (6 bases). The germline V and J ends were trimmed by 3 bases and 9 bases, with 12 bases remaining between them. The CDR3 sequence is 13 residues long. Here the CDR3 reads CASSFRGNGIQYF. In DNA form, the CDR3 reads TGTGCCAGCAGTTTTAGGGGGAACGGCATTCAGTACTTC.

J is TRBJ1-2 and V is TRBV7-9; D may be TRBD1 (6 bases). V lost 0 bases to trimming and J lost 4 bases, with 15 bases between them. The CDR3 totals 16 residues. CDR1 and CDR2 (germline): SEHNR, FQNEAQ (reference sequence). CDR3 protein: CASSLAEGGPGYGYTF. CDR3 nucleotide sequence: TGTGCCAGCAGCTTAGCCGAGGGGGGGCCTGGCTATGGCTACACCTTC.